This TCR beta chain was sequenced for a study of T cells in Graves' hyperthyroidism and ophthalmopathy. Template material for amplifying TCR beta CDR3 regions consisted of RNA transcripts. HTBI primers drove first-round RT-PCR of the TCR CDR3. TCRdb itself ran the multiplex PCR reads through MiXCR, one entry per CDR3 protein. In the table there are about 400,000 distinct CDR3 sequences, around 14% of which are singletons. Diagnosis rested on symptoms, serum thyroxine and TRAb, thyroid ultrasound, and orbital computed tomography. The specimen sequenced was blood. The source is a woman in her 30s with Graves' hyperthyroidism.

CDR3 region: CASRRGINTGELFF. The CDR3 DNA is TGTGCCAGCAGACGGGGGATAAACACCGGGGAGCTGTTTTTT. J is TRBJ2-2 and V is TRBV5-8, with D perhaps TRBD2 (6 bases). Trimming removed 5 bases at V and 2 bases at J, with 10 bases between. The CDR3 consists of 14 residues. The germline gives CDR1 SGHTS, CDR2 YDEGEE.